The 15 T cell receptor beta chains below come from one sample, sequenced in a study of tumor and adjacent non-tumor tissue in lung cancer. The template was RNA from unsorted bulk tissue. Three rounds of nested PCR, following a modified ARM-PCR protocol, produced the TCRbeta library. From the multiplex PCR reads, TCRdb called clonotypes with MiXCR, one entry per CDR3 protein. Found here are approximately 90,000 distinct CDR3 sequences, approximately 65% of them singletons; the top ten hold 18%. Input material: lung tumor tissue. All receptors come from a man aged 60 to 69 with non-small cell lung cancer.

A single count supports this clonotype. The germline gene is not matched at one end of the junction; a read error may be the cause. The rearrangement links TRBV29-1 to TRBJ2-3, with unresolved D. CDR1 is SQVTM, CDR2 ANQGSEA, per germline. CDR3 length equals 11 residues. CDR3 loop: CSAIHQDRQYF. Here the CDR3 DNA reads TGCAGCGCTATCCACCAAGATAGGCAGTATTTT.

About this clonotype: This could be a read error, since a much larger clone is one nucleotide away. The chain has TRBV20-1 and TRBJ2-7; 7 bases fit TRBD2. The CDR3 length is 13 residues. The V gene's germline CDR1 is DFQATT and CDR2 SNEGSKA (reference sequence). The DNA of the CDR3 is TGCTGTGCCAGCGGGACGGCCGAAGGCGAGCAGTACTTC. Residues: CCASGTAEGEQYF.

On this clonotype itself: At one end, the junction sequence differs from germline, possibly due to a read error. The chain couples TRBV29-1 to TRBJ1-3, with 9 positions matching TRBD1. The CDR3 sequence is 14 residues long. Germline CDR1 and CDR2: SQVTM and ANQGSEA. The CDR3: CSADTGGIGNTVYF. CDR3 in DNA: TGCAGCGCCGATACAGGGGGCATTGGAAACACCGTATATTTT.

This clonotype was found many times. The chain recombines TRBV28 with TRBJ2-7; D may be TRBD1 (6 bases). The germline V and J ends were trimmed by 8 bases and 0 bases, with 11 bases remaining between them. The germline gives CDR1 MDHEN, CDR2 SYDVKM. There are 13 residues in the CDR3. CDR3 nucleotides: TGTGCCAGCGAAACAGGGTACTCCTACGAGCAGTACTTC. It specifies CASETGYSYEQYF.

A remark on this clonotype: Its ends do not fully match the called genes, so a read error is possible. The gene calls are TRBV12-3 or TRBV12-4 and TRBJ1-2; D unresolved. The CDR3 has 13 residues. The CDR3, as DNA: TGTACCAGCAGTTTTAGCAGGTCAAATGGGTACACCTTC. Translated: CTSSFSRSNGYTF.

The V gene is TRBV6-5, the J gene TRBJ2-1; TRBD2 is a possible D gene (5 bases). The V and J ends lost 7 bases and 3 bases respectively, with 16 bases between them. CDR1 is MNHEY, CDR2 SVGAGI, per germline. The length of the CDR3 is 15 residues. The CDR3 sequence is CASNSRLLDYNEQFF. The CDR3 DNA sequence: TGTGCCAGCAATTCGAGACTACTCGACTACAATGAGCAGTTCTTC.

Worth noting for this clonotype: The germline gene is not matched at one end of the junction; a read error may be the cause. The chain is built from TRBV4-2 and TRBJ2-6, with D maybe TRBD1 (6 bases). Germline CDR1 and CDR2: LGHNA and YNFKEQ. The CDR3 loop spans 17 amino acids. The CDR3 region is CAISLEVTGSGTNVLTF. Written as DNA, the CDR3 is TGTGCCATCAGCCTCGAAGTAACAGGGTCCGGGACCAACGTCCTGACTTTC.

This clonotype has ten or more counts. The chain recombines TRBV6-2 or TRBV6-3 with TRBJ1-2; possibly TRBD1 for D (6 bases). This CDR3 contains 13 residues. Between the trimmed V and J ends, which lost 10 bases and 3 bases, there was a span of 15 bases. The germline CDR1 and CDR2 sequences are MNHEY and SVGEGT. CDR3 amino acids: CATSDSEYYGYTF. DNA of the CDR3: TGTGCCACTTCGGACAGCGAATACTATGGCTACACCTTC.

As concerns this clonotype: At one end, the junction sequence differs from germline, possibly due to a read error. The chain carries TRBV6-5 and TRBJ2-1; D unclear. The CDR3 totals 15 residues. From germline, CDR1 is MNHEY and CDR2 SVGAGI. This CDR3 is CVSSYWGSSYNEQFF. The CDR3 nucleotides are TGTGTCAGCAGTTACTGGGGAAGCTCCTACAATGAGCAGTTCTTC.

This chain uses TRBV11-3 with TRBJ1-1; 11 bases align to TRBD1. The V gene's germline CDR1 is SGHNT and CDR2 YENEEA. The CDR3 is 15 amino acids. With V trimmed by 5 bases and J by 5 bases, 7 bases remained unmatched. This CDR3 is CASSPGTGGRTEAFF. The CDR3 region has the DNA TGTGCCAGCAGCCCAGGGACAGGGGGAAGGACTGAAGCTTTCTTT.

This clonotype was seen repeatedly, ten times or more. The chain uses TRBV7-9 and TRBJ2-3; D uncertain. Germline lookup yields CDR1 SEHNR and CDR2 FQNEAQ (reference sequence). There are 12 residues in the CDR3. Trimming pared 1 base from V and 6 bases from J, leaving 5 bases between. This chain's CDR3 is CASSLGADTQYF. The CDR3 DNA is TGTGCCAGCAGCTTAGGCGCGGATACGCAGTATTTT. Supplemented by reference TRBV7-9 and TRBJ2-3, the full variable domain reads DTGVSQNPRHKITKRGQNVTFRCDPISEHNRLYWYRQTLGQGPEFLTYFQNEAQLEKSRLLSDRFSAERPKGSFSTLEIQRTEQGDSAMYLCASSLGADTQYFGPGTRLTVL.

V and J are TRBV5-4 and TRBJ2-7; 7 bases are a match to TRBD2. The V gene's germline CDR1 is SGHNT and CDR2 YYREEE (reference sequence). CDR3 size: 15 residues. V gave up 4 bases and J gave up 4 bases; unmatched junction bases: 11. The CDR3 loop is CASSTGREGFYEQYF. CDR3 in DNA: TGTGCCAGCAGCACGGGGAGGGAAGGGTTTTACGAGCAGTACTTC.

As regards this clonotype: One end of the junction does not line up with germline, which may come from a read error. This chain connects TRBV10-2 to TRBJ1-5; TRBD1 is a possible D gene (6 bases). The CDR3 sequence is 16 residues long. CDR1 is WSHSY and CDR2 is SAAADI in the germline V gene. The CDR3 DNA is TGCGCCAGCAGCGAGACAGGTGGGGTTGGCAATCAGCTCCAGCATTTT. Its translation is CASSETGGVGNQLQHF.

Points on this clonotype: The junction differs from germline at one of its ends, possibly a read error. The chain couples TRBV25-1 to TRBJ2-1; perhaps TRBD2 as D (5 bases). The CDR3 covers 12 residues. CDR1 is MGHDK, CDR2 SYGVNS, per germline. CDR3 residues: CSSSGSGSEQFF. DNA of the CDR3: TGTTCCAGCAGTGGTAGTGGGAGTGAGCAGTTCTTC.

This clonotype was observed at least ten times. V is TRBV7-8 and J is TRBJ2-1; TRBD1 or TRBD2 may be the D gene (5 bases each). The CDR3 totals 17 residues. Trimming removed 3 bases from V and 3 bases from J, with 18 bases in between. In germline, CDR1 is SGHVS, CDR2 FQNEAQ. CDR3 amino acids: CASSLGAARAGYNEQFF. In DNA, the CDR3 is TGTGCCAGCAGCTTGGGAGCTGCCAGGGCCGGCTACAATGAGCAGTTCTTC.